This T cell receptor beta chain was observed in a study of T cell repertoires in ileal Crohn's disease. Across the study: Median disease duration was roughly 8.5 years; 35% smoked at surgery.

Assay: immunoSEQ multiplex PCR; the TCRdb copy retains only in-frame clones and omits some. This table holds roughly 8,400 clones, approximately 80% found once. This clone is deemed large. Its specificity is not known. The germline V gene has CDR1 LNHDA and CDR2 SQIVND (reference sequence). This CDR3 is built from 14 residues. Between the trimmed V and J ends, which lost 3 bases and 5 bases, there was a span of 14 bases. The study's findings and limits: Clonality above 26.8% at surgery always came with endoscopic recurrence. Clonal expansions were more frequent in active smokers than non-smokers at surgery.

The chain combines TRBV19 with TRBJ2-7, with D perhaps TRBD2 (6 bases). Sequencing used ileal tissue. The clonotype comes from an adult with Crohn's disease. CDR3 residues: CASSMTGEVHEQYF. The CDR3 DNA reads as TGTGCCAGTAGTATGACGGGAGAGGTCCACGAGCAGTACTTC.